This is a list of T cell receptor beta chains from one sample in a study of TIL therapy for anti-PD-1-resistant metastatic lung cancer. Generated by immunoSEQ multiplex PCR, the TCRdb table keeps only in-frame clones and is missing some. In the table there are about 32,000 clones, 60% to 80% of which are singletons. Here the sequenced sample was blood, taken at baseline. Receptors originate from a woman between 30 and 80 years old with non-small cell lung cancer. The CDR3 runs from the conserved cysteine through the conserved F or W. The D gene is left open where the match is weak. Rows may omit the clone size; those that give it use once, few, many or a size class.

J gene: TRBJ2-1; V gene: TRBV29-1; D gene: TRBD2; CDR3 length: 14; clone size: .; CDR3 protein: CSGAPSGSYNEQFF; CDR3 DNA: TGCAGCGGTGCGCCTAGCGGGAGTTACAATGAGCAGTTCTTC
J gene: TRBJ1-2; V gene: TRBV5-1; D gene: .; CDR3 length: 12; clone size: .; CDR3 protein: CASSEGRSGYTF; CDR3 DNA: TGCGCCAGCAGCGAGGGACGGTCAGGCTACACCTTC
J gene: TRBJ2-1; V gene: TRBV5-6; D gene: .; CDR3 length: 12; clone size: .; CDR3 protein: CASSLAQNEQFF; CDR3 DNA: TGTGCCAGCAGCTTAGCCCAGAATGAGCAGTTCTTC
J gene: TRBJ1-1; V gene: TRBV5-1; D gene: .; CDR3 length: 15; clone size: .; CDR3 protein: CASSHNPTGNTEAFF; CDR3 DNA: TGCGCCAGCAGCCATAACCCAACAGGGAACACTGAAGCTTTCTTT
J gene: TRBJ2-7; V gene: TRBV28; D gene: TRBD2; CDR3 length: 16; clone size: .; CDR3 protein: CASSFELAVLSYEQYF; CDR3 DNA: TGTGCCAGCAGTTTTGAGCTAGCGGTGCTCTCCTACGAGCAGTACTTC
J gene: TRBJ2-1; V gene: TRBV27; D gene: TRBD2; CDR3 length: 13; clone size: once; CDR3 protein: CASSWGGSNEQFF; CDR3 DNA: TGTGCCAGCAGCTGGGGCGGGAGTAATGAGCAGTTCTTC
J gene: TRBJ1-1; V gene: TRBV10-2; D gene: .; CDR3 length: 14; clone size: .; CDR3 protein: CASTKQGRNTEAFF; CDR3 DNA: TGCGCCAGCACCAAACAGGGCCGGAACACTGAAGCTTTCTTT
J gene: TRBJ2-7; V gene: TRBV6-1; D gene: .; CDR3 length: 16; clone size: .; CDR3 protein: CASSERVGATDYEQYF; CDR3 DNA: TGTGCCAGCAGTGAAAGGGTCGGGGCAACTGACTACGAGCAGTACTTC
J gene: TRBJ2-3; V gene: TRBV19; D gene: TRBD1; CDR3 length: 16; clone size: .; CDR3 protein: CASSPTGARGTDTQYF; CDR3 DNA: TGTGCCAGTAGTCCTACAGGGGCTAGGGGCACAGATACGCAGTATTTT
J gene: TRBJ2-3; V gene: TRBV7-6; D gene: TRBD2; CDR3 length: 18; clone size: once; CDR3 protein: CASKEAGTSGRRGDTQYF; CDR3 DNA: TGTGCCAGCAAAGAGGCAGGGACTAGCGGGAGGCGCGGGGATACGCAGTATTTT
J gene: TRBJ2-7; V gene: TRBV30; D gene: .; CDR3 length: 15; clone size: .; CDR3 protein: CAWSPYRRGSYEQYF; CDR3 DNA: TGTGCCTGGAGTCCATATCGGCGGGGCTCCTACGAGCAGTACTTC
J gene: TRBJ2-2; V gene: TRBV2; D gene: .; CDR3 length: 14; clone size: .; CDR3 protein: CASSPIHLTGELFF; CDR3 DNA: TGTGCCAGCAGCCCGATACATTTAACCGGGGAGCTGTTTTTT
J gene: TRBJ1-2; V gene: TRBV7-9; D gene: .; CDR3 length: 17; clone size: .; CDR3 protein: CASSSLRTFRGNYGYTF; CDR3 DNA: TGTGCCAGCAGCTCGCTAAGGACATTTAGGGGGAACTATGGCTACACCTTC
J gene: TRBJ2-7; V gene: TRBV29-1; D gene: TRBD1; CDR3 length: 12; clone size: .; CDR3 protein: CSARDRGAEQYF; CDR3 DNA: TGCAGCGCCCGGGACAGAGGGGCCGAGCAGTACTTC
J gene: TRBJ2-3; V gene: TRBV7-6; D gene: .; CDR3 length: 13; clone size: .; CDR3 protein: CASSWGVADTQYF; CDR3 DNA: TGTGCCAGCAGCTGGGGGGTGGCTGATACGCAGTATTTT
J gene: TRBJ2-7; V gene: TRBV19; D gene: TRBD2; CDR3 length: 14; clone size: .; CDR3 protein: CASTRTSGPYEQYF; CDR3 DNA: TGTGCCAGTACCCGGACTAGCGGGCCCTACGAGCAGTACTTC
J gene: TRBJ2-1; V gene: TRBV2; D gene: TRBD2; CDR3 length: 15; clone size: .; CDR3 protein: CASSDLTSGNNEQFF; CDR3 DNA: TGTGCCAGCAGTGACTTGACTAGCGGGAACAATGAGCAGTTCTTC
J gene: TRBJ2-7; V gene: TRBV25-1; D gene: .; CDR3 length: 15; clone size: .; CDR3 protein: CASGHLWGETYEQYF; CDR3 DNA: TGTGCCAGCGGGCATCTATGGGGCGAGACCTACGAGCAGTACTTC
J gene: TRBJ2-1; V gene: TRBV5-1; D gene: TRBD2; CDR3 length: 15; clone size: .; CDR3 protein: CASSVTSGSEGEQFF; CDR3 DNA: TGCGCCAGCAGCGTGACTAGCGGGAGTGAAGGTGAGCAGTTCTTC
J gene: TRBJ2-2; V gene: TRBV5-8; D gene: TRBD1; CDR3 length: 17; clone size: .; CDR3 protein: CASSLPGTGPKLGELFF; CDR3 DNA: TGTGCCAGCAGCTTACCTGGGACAGGGCCTAAGTTGGGGGAGCTGTTTTTT
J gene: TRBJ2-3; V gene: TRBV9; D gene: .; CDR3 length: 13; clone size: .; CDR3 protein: CASSVAPTDTQYF; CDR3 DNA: TGTGCCAGCAGCGTAGCTCCCACAGATACGCAGTATTTT
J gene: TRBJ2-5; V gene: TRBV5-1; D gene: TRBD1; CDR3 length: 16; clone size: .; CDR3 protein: CASSLAGTGPQETQYF; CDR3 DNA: TGCGCCAGCAGCTTGGCTGGGACAGGACCCCAAGAGACCCAGTACTTC
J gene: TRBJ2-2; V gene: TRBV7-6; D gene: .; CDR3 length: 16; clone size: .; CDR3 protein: CASSYRNRANTGELFF; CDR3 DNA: TGTGCCAGCAGCTACAGAAACAGGGCGAACACCGGGGAGCTGTTTTTT
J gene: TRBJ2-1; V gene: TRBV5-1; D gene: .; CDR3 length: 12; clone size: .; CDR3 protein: CASSLSLGEQFF; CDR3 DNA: TGCGCCAGCAGCTTGAGTCTAGGTGAGCAGTTCTTC
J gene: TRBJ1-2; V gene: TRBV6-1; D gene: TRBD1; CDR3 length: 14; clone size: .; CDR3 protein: CASQLDRTNYGYTF; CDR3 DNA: TGTGCCAGTCAGTTGGACAGGACTAACTATGGCTACACCTTC
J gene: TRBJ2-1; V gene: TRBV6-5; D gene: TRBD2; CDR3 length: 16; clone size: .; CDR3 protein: CASSYPSSGSRNEQFF; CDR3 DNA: TGTGCCAGCAGTTACCCAAGTAGCGGGAGTAGGAATGAGCAGTTCTTC
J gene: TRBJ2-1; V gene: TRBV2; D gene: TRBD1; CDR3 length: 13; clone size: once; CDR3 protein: CASRTDRANEQFF; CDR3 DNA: TGTGCCAGCAGGACAGACAGGGCGAATGAGCAGTTCTTC
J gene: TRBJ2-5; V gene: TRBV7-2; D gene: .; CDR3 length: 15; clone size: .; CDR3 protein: CASSVNLIPGETQYF; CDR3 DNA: TGTGCCAGCAGCGTTAACTTGATACCGGGGGAGACCCAGTACTTC
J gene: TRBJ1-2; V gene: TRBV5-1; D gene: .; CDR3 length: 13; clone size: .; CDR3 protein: CASSLDGGGGYTF; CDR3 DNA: TGCGCCAGCAGCTTAGACGGTGGGGGAGGCTACACCTTC
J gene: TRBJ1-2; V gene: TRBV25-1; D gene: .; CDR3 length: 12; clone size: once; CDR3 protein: CASTSGKRGYTF; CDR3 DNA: TGTGCCAGCACTTCTGGGAAAAGAGGCTACACCTTC
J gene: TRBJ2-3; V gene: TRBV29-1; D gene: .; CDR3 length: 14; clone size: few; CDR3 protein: CGSGTAVRADTQYF; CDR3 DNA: TGCGGGAGCGGCACGGCGGTCAGGGCAGATACGCAGTATTTT
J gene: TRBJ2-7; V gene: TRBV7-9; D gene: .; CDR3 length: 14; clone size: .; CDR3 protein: CASSLASTQGVQYF; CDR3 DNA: TGTGCCAGCAGCTTAGCCAGTACGCAGGGAGTGCAGTACTTC
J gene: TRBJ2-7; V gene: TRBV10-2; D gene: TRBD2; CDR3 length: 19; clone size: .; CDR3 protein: CASSDWSNRGLAGPYEQYF; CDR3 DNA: TGCGCCAGCAGTGACTGGTCTAATAGGGGACTAGCGGGTCCCTACGAGCAGTACTTC
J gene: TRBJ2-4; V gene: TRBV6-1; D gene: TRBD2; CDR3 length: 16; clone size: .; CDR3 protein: CASSEGTSGRGNIQYF; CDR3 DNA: TGTGCCAGCAGTGAAGGGACTAGCGGGAGAGGAAACATTCAGTACTTC
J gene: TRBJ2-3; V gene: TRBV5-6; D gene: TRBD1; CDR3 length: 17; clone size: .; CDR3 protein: CASSLPGTGMGTDTQYF; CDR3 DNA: TGTGCCAGCAGCTTACCCGGGACAGGGATGGGCACAGATACGCAGTATTTT
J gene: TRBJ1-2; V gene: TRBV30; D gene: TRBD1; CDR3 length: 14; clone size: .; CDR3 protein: CAWNSGGRSYGYTF; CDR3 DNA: TGTGCCTGGAACTCAGGGGGTAGATCCTATGGCTACACCTTC
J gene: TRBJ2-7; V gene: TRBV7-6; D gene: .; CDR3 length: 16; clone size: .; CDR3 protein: CASSLILGGGTYEQYF; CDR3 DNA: TGTGCCAGCAGCTTAATACTGGGCGGCGGAACCTACGAGCAGTACTTC
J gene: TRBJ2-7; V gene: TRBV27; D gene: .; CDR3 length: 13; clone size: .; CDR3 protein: CASSSSVSYEQYF; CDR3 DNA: TGTGCCAGCAGTTCTTCTGTCTCCTACGAGCAGTACTTC
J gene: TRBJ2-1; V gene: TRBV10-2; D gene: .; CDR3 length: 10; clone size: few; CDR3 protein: CASLGPEQFF; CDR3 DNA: TGCGCCAGCCTAGGGCCAGAGCAGTTCTTC
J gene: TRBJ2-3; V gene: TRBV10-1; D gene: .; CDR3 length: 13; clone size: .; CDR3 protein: CASSDYKEGTQYF; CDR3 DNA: TGCGCCAGCAGTGATTACAAGGAGGGAACGCAGTATTTT
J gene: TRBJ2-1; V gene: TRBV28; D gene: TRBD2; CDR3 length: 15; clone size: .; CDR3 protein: CASSPWTSGNTEQFF; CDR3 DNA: TGTGCCAGCAGTCCTTGGACTAGCGGGAACACTGAGCAGTTCTTC
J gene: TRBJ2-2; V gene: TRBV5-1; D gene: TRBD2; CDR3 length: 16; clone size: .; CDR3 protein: CASSLGTSGTVGELFF; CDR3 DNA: TGCGCCAGCAGCTTGGGGACTAGCGGGACGGTCGGGGAGCTGTTTTTT
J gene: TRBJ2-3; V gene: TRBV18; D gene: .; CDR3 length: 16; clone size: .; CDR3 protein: CASSPPRAGSADTQYF; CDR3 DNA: TGTGCCAGCTCACCACCTAGGGCCGGGAGCGCAGATACGCAGTATTTT
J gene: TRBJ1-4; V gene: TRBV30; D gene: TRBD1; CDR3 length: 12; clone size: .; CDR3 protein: CAGQGREEKLFF; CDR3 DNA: TGTGCCGGACAGGGGAGGGAGGAAAAACTGTTTTTT
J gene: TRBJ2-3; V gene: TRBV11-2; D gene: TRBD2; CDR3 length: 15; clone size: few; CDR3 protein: CASSTAGTSTDTQYF; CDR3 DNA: TGTGCCAGCAGCACAGCGGGGACTAGCACAGATACGCAGTATTTT
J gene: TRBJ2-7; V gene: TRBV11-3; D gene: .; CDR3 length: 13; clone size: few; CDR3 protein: CASSFRSSGEQYF; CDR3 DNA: TGTGCCAGCAGCTTTCGGTCAAGCGGCGAGCAGTACTTC
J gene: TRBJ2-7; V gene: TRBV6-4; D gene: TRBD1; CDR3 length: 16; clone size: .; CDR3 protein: CASSEPRWQGAYEQYF; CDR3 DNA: TGTGCCAGCAGTGAACCACGGTGGCAGGGGGCCTACGAGCAGTACTTC
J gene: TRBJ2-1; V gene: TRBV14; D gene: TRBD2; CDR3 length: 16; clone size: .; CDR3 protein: CASSQLAGGGIDEQFF; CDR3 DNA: TGTGCCAGCAGCCAATTAGCGGGAGGGGGAATAGATGAGCAGTTCTTC
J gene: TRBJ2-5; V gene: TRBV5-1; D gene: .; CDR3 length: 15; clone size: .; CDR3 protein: CASSLGLELQETQYF; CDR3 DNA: TGCGCCAGCAGCTTGGGACTCGAACTCCAAGAGACCCAGTACTTC
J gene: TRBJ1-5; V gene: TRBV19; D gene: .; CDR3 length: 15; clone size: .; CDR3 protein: CARMDSMSSRQPQHF; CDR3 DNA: TGTGCCAGAATGGACAGTATGTCATCGCGTCAGCCCCAGCATTTT
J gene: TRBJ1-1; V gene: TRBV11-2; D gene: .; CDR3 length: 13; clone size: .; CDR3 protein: CASSSTPWTEAFF; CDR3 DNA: TGTGCCAGCAGCTCAACCCCTTGGACTGAAGCTTTCTTT
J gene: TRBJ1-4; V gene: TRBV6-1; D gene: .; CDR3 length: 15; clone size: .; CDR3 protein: CASSELLGTNEKLFF; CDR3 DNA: TGTGCCAGCAGTGAGCTACTCGGGACTAATGAAAAACTGTTTTTT
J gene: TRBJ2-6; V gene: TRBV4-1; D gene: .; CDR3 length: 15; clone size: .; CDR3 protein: CASSQGYSGANVLTF; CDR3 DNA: TGCGCCAGCAGCCAGGGTTACTCTGGGGCCAACGTCCTGACTTTC
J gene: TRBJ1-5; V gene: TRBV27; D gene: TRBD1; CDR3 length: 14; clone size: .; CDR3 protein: CASSSPGGNQPQHF; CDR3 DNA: TGTGCCAGCAGTTCTCCAGGGGGTAATCAGCCCCAGCATTTT
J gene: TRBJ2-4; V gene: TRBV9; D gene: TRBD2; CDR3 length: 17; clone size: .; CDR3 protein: CASSPILAGGAKNIQYF; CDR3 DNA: TGTGCCAGCAGCCCTATTCTAGCGGGCGGAGCCAAAAACATTCAGTACTTC
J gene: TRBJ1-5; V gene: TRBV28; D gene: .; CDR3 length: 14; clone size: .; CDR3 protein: CASSSNRNNQPQHF; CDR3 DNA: TGTGCCAGCAGTTCCAACAGGAATAATCAGCCCCAGCATTTT
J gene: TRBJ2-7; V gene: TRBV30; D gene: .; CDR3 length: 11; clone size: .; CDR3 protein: CAYLQEYEQYF; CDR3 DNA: TGTGCCTATCTACAGGAATACGAGCAGTACTTC
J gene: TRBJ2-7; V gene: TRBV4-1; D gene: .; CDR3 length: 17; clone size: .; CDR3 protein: CASSQGRAGPSSYEQYF; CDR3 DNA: TGCGCCAGCAGCCAGGGTCGGGCGGGCCCTAGCTCCTACGAGCAGTACTTC